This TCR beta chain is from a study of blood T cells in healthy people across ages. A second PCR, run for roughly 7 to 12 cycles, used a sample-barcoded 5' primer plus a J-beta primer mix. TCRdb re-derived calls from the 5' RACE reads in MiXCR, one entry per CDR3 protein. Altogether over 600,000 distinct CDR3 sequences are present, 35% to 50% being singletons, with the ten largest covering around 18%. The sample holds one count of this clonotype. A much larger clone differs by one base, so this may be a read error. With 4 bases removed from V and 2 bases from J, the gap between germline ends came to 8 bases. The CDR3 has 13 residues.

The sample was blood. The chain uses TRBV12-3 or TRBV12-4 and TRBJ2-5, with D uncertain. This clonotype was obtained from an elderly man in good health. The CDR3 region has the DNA TGTGCCAGCAGTTCGCAGCGTCAAGAGACCCAGTACTTC. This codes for CASSSQRQETQYF.